This passage covers 10 T cell receptor beta chains from one sample sequenced in a study of identical twins. TCRdb reanalysed the 5' RACE reads using MiXCR and keeps one entry per CDR3 protein. The sample includes 550,000 to 700,000 distinct CDR3 sequences, 21% seen only once; the top ten take roughly 4.3%. Separately, the same data were catalogued under a study of T cells expressing NK-cell markers.

The sample consisted of PBMCs. These receptors all come from a young woman in good health.

This clonotype was seen only a few times. The chain combines TRBV5-5 with TRBJ2-7; 9 bases fit TRBD1. Germline lookup yields CDR1 SGHKS and CDR2 YYEKEE (reference sequence). This CDR3 region has 15 residues. Unmatched junction bases numbered 7, after V lost 2 bases and J lost 4 bases. The CDR3: CASSFPGQGIYEQYF. The DNA for the CDR3 is TGTGCCAGCAGCTTCCCGGGACAGGGTATTTACGAGCAGTACTTC.

This clonotype was detected only a few times. The V and J genes are TRBV20-1 and TRBJ2-7, with TRBD1 as a possible D gene (6 bases). The CDR3 is 14 amino acids. Per the germline V gene, CDR1 is DFQATT and CDR2 is SNEGSKA (reference sequence). V lost 0 bases and J lost 6, with 15 bases in between. CDR3 nucleotides: TGCAGTGCTAGAGATCCACAGGGAATCGGCGAGCAGTACTTC. Its protein is CSARDPQGIGEQYF.

The chain links TRBV5-1 to TRBJ2-1; D may be TRBD1 (5 bases). Trimming removed 7 bases from V and 0 bases from J, with 11 bases in between. CDR3 size: 14 residues. The germline V gene encodes CDR1 SGHRS and CDR2 YFSETQ. CDR3 in amino acids: CASRPGNSYNEQFF. The CDR3 nucleotides read TGCGCCAGCCGGCCAGGGAACTCCTACAATGAGCAGTTCTTC.

This clonotype showed up many times. A read error may produce the germline difference seen at one junction end. The chain is built from TRBV20-1 and TRBJ2-7; D might be TRBD2 (5 bases). CDR1 and CDR2 (germline): DFQATT, SNEGSKA (reference sequence). The CDR3 totals 12 residues. The chain's CDR3 is CSARDRTYGQYF. As DNA, the CDR3 is TGCAGTGCTAGAGACAGGACTTACGGGCAGTACTTC.

This chain connects TRBV20-1 to TRBJ2-4, with D perhaps being TRBD1 or TRBD2 (5 bases each). Deletions cut 5 bases from V and 1 base from J, with 9 bases between. The CDR3 covers 13 residues. In germline, CDR1 is DFQATT, CDR2 SNEGSKA (reference sequence). The chain's CDR3 is CSALGEAKNIQYF. The CDR3 nucleotides read TGCAGTGCTTTAGGGGAGGCCAAAAACATTCAGTACTTC.

J is TRBJ2-1 and V is TRBV7-2; TRBD1 or TRBD2 may be the D gene (5 bases each). In germline, CDR1 is SGHTA, CDR2 FQGNSA. The CDR3 has 15 residues. Deletions cut 1 base from V and 6 bases from J, with 13 bases between. The CDR3 loop reads CASSLGRGRPNEQFF. CDR3 sequence (DNA): TGTGCCAGCAGCTTAGGTCGGGGCCGACCCAATGAGCAGTTCTTC.

This chain joins TRBV12-3 or TRBV12-4 and TRBJ2-7, with D possibly being TRBD2 (7 bases). This CDR3 is 15 amino acids long. V was clipped by 2 bases and J by 5 bases, with 16 bases between them. Here the CDR3 DNA reads TGTGCCAGCAGTTTATGGGGGGGGCAGGGGAACGAGCAGTACTTC. It specifies CASSLWGGQGNEQYF.

This clonotype was seen just once. This may stem from a read error, because a much larger clone lies one nucleotide away. This chain uses TRBV2 with TRBJ2-7, with a possible D match to TRBD2 (7 bases). The CDR3 runs to 11 residues. The V end lost 6 bases, the J end lost 5 bases, and 8 bases lay between the germline ends. Looked up from germline, CDR1 is SNHLY and CDR2 is FYNNEI. CDR3 loop: CASRGGHEQYF. CDR3 bases: TGTGCCAGCAGGGGGGGGCACGAGCAGTACTTC.

The table lists this clonotype with a few counts. This chain links TRBV4-3 with TRBJ2-1, with TRBD2 matching 13 bases. The CDR3 consists of 16 residues. In germline, CDR1 is LGHNA, CDR2 YSLEER. J gave up 7 bases and V 4 bases, and 7 bases lay outside the gene matches. CDR3 sequence (DNA): TGCGCCAGCAGCCGCGGACTAGCGGGAGTATCAAATGAGCAGTTCTTC. Translation gives CASSRGLAGVSNEQFF.

This clonotype was seen a handful of times. The chain employs TRBV6-1 and TRBJ1-5; possibly TRBD1 for D (6 bases). Germline CDR1 is MNHNS and CDR2 is SASEGT. V was cut by 5 bases and J by 7 bases, with 12 bases left in between. The CDR3 runs 13 residues. CDR3 in amino acids: CASSTGLRQPQHF. The CDR3 DNA is TGTGCCAGCAGTACAGGGTTACGGCAGCCCCAGCATTTT.